A single sample gave rise to the 27 T cell receptor beta chains below, sequenced in a study of T cells in Graves' hyperthyroidism and ophthalmopathy. Amplification targeted TCR beta CDR3 regions from RNA transcripts. The HTBI primer set served for first-round RT-PCR of the TCR CDR3. TCRdb reanalysed the multiplex PCR reads using MiXCR and keeps one entry per CDR3 protein. Of around 440,000 distinct CDR3 sequences in the sample, approximately 15% were seen once. Sequencing was carried out using blood. These receptors were collected from a woman between 18 and 30 years old with Graves' hyperthyroidism.

This clonotype was seen many times. The chain is built from TRBV28 and TRBJ2-7; TRBD1 is a possible D gene (5 bases). Per the germline V gene, CDR1 is MDHEN and CDR2 is SYDVKM. The CDR3 totals 15 residues. Trimming left V 0 bases short and J 1 base short, with 10 bases between. This CDR3 reads CASSLWSDISYEQYF. Written as DNA, the CDR3 is TGTGCCAGCAGTTTATGGTCGGACATTTCCTACGAGCAGTACTTC. Full variable domain (remainder filled in from reference TRBV28 and TRBJ2-7): DVKVTQSSRYLVKRTGEKVFLECVQDMDHENMFWYRQDPGLGLRLIYFSYDVKMKEKGDIPEGYSVSREKKERFSLILESASTNQTSMYLCASSLWSDISYEQYFGPGTRLTVT.

The sample holds many counts of this clonotype. V and J are TRBV5-1 and TRBJ2-5; 7 positions match TRBD1. Germline CDR1 is SGHRS and CDR2 is YFSETQ. The CDR3 consists of 14 residues. The junction had 8 bases not matched to a gene; V was cut back by 4 bases and J by 5 bases. CDR3 region: CASSLLTGAETQYF. The DNA of the CDR3 is TGCGCCAGCAGCCTCTTAACAGGGGCCGAGACCCAGTACTTC.

This chain connects TRBV28 to TRBJ2-7, with TRBD2 identical over 7 bases. Trimming cost V 2 bases and J 5 bases; bases outside gene matches: 6. This CDR3 comprises 14 residues. Germline CDR1 MDHEN, CDR2 SYDVKM. The CDR3 loop reads CASSLGGSRNEQYF. CDR3 DNA: TGTGCCAGCAGTTTAGGCGGGAGTAGAAACGAGCAGTACTTC. The variable domain in full, with the rest retrieved from reference TRBV28 and TRBJ2-7, is DVKVTQSSRYLVKRTGEKVFLECVQDMDHENMFWYRQDPGLGLRLIYFSYDVKMKEKGDIPEGYSVSREKKERFSLILESASTNQTSMYLCASSLGGSRNEQYFGPGTRLTVT.

This clonotype was counted between two and nine times. V usage is TRBV12-3 or TRBV12-4 and J usage is TRBJ1-4, with TRBD1 identical over 10 bases. V trimming: 2 bases; J trimming: 7 bases; junction bases outside the gene matches: 13. The CDR3 is 18 amino acids. CDR3 bases: TGTGCCAGCAGTTTAAAATTACGGGACAGGGGATTGACTGAAAAACTGTTTTTT. Its translation is CASSLKLRDRGLTEKLFF.

This clonotype was seen at least ten times. The V call is TRBV10-2, the J call TRBJ2-5; 10 bases agree with TRBD2. The CDR3 totals 15 residues. Trimming cost V 7 bases and J 2 bases; bases outside gene matches: 7. Per the germline V gene, CDR1 is WSHSY and CDR2 is SAAADI. CDR3 loop: CASTSGRGPQETQYF. As DNA, the CDR3 is TGCGCCAGCACCAGCGGGAGGGGACCTCAAGAGACCCAGTACTTC.

This chain links TRBV12-3 or TRBV12-4 with TRBJ2-2; a weak D match, TRBD1 (6 bases). V was cut by 7 bases and J by 13 bases, with 22 bases left in between. This CDR3 comprises 14 residues. CDR3 sequence reads: CASTIRGGGYALFF. CDR3 in DNA: TGTGCCAGCACCATCAGGGGCGGCGGATATGCGCTGTTTTTT.

The J gene is TRBJ2-1, the V gene TRBV4-1; D not resolved. The ends were cut back, 0 bases at V and 8 bases at J, with 11 bases in the middle. This CDR3 has 14 residues. Germline-derived CDR1 and CDR2 are MGHRA and YSYEKL. This chain's CDR3 is CASSQDQVAYEQFF. The CDR3 DNA is TGCGCCAGCAGCCAAGATCAGGTAGCCTATGAGCAGTTCTTC.

The rearrangement uses TRBV5-4 and TRBJ2-1; 14 nucleotides align to TRBD2. Germline V gene sequence: CDR1 SGHNT, CDR2 YYREEE (reference sequence). The CDR3 extends over 15 amino acids. V gave up 4 bases and J gave up 8 bases; unmatched junction bases: 5. DNA for the CDR3: TGTGCCAGCAGCCCGACTAGCGGGGGGGAACATGAGCAGTTCTTC. Translated: CASSPTSGGEHEQFF.

This clonotype was seen a handful of times. V and J are TRBV6-1 and TRBJ2-1, with 7 bases aligning to TRBD2. Trimming took 1 base from V and 3 from J; bases not matched to a gene: 6. The germline V gene encodes CDR1 MNHNS and CDR2 SASEGT. The length of the CDR3 is 16 residues. CDR3 DNA: TGTGCCAGCAGTGAAGAGGGAGGGCAGATCTACAATGAGCAGTTCTTC. It is translated as CASSEEGGQIYNEQFF.

The chain joins TRBV5-4 to TRBJ2-6; 10 bases align to TRBD2. Trimming at V came to 4 bases and at J to 0 bases, leaving 4 bases not matched to a gene. Germline CDR1 reads SGHNT; CDR2 reads YYREEE (reference sequence). CDR3 length equals 17 residues. The CDR3 here is CASSQGLALSGANVLTF. The CDR3 coding sequence is TGTGCCAGCAGCCAGGGACTAGCGCTCTCTGGGGCCAACGTCCTGACTTTC.

This clonotype was counted only a few times. Just one base apart from a much larger clone, this may be a read error. The genes are TRBV11-2 and TRBJ1-1, with D unclear. Trimming left V 4 bases short and J 1 base short, with 13 bases between. Germline CDR1 and CDR2: SGHAT and FQNNGV. This CDR3 is built from 15 residues. As DNA, the CDR3 is TGTGCCAGCAGCTCGAGGGCGAGACCGAACACTGAAGCTTTCTTT. This gives the protein CASSSRARPNTEAFF.

This clonotype has a count of ten or more. The chain links TRBV12-3 or TRBV12-4 to TRBJ2-1; D remains ambiguous. This CDR3 spans 13 amino acids. V lost 5 bases and J lost 5, with 10 bases in between. The CDR3 sequence is CASSVSTNNEQFF. Written as DNA, the CDR3 is TGTGCCAGCAGTGTTAGTACCAACAATGAGCAGTTCTTC.

This clonotype has at least ten counts. The gene calls are TRBV7-2 and TRBJ2-7; TRBD2 matches at 8 bases. Germline V gene data show CDR1 as SGHTA and CDR2 as FQGNSA. The CDR3 sequence is 14 residues long. V lost 5 bases to trimming and J lost 2 bases; unmatched junction nucleotides: 5. CDR3 DNA: TGTGCCAGCAGCCCCCGGGGGGGCCCCTACGAGCAGTACTTC. It codes for CASSPRGGPYEQYF.

This clonotype was seen only a few times. V usage is TRBV3-1 and J usage is TRBJ2-2; TRBD2 matches at 10 bases. V lost 4 bases to trimming and J lost 3 bases; unmatched junction nucleotides: 8. This CDR3 is built from 17 residues. CDR1 is LGHDT, CDR2 YNNKEL, per germline (reference sequence). The CDR3 here is CASSPLSGRAYTGELFF. The CDR3 nucleotides are TGTGCCAGCAGCCCTCTCAGCGGGAGGGCCTACACCGGGGAGCTGTTTTTT.

The chain employs TRBV20-1 and TRBJ2-7; D ambiguous. V was cut by 7 bases and J by 4 bases, with 11 bases left in between. The CDR3 loop spans 11 amino acids. Germline V gene sequence: CDR1 DFQATT, CDR2 SNEGSKA (reference sequence). CDR3 loop: CSVSGYYEQYF. The CDR3 DNA sequence: TGCAGTGTGTCTGGGTATTACGAGCAGTACTTC.

This chain links TRBV2 with TRBJ2-2; TRBD1 agrees at 9 bases. The CDR3 spans 15 residues. V was pared by 7 bases and J by 5 bases, with 8 bases of the junction left unmatched. CDR1 is SNHLY and CDR2 is FYNNEI in the germline V gene. The CDR3: CASNRGTGQTGELFF. CDR3 nucleotides: TGTGCCAGCAACCGGGGGACAGGGCAAACCGGGGAGCTGTTTTTT. Drawing the rest from reference TRBV2 and TRBJ2-2, the complete variable domain is EPEVTQTPSHQVTQMGQEVILRCVPISNHLYFYWYRQILGQKVEFLVSFYNNEISEKSEIFDDQFSVERPDGSNFTLKIRSTKLEDSAMYFCASNRGTGQTGELFFGEGSRLTVL.

This clonotype was seen ten or more times. The chain recombines TRBV20-1 with TRBJ1-2, with D unclear. CDR1 DFQATT and CDR2 SNEGSKA come from the germline V gene (reference sequence). The CDR3 runs 13 residues. V lost 0 bases and J 6 bases, leaving 11 bases between the germline ends. The CDR3 bases are TGCAGTGCTAGAGATGCCGGGAGTGATGGCTACACCTTC. Protein: CSARDAGSDGYTF.

The rearrangement links TRBV2 to TRBJ2-2; 16 bases are a match to TRBD2. CDR1 SNHLY and CDR2 FYNNEI come from the germline V gene. The CDR3 has 16 amino acids. V dropped 7 bases and J dropped 7; count of bases not matched to a gene: 6. CDR3 DNA sequence: TGTGCCAGCAAGGTGGGACTAGCGGGAGGGTACGGGGAGCTGTTTTTT. This sequence encodes CASKVGLAGGYGELFF. Full variable domain (missing parts from reference TRBV2 and TRBJ2-2): EPEVTQTPSHQVTQMGQEVILRCVPISNHLYFYWYRQILGQKVEFLVSFYNNEISEKSEIFDDQFSVERPDGSNFTLKIRSTKLEDSAMYFCASKVGLAGGYGELFFGEGSRLTVL.

The CDR3 loop reads CASSVLAIQETQYF. CDR3 coding DNA: TGTGCCAGCAGCGTACTAGCGATCCAAGAGACCCAGTACTTC. The rearrangement links TRBV7-9 to TRBJ2-5; 7 nucleotides align to TRBD2. V shed 5 bases, J shed 1 base, and the junction held 4 bases outside the gene matches. The CDR3 spans 14 residues. Germline CDR1 SEHNR, CDR2 FQNEAQ (reference sequence).

There are many counts of this clonotype. V gene TRBV7-3 combines with J gene TRBJ2-1; TRBD2 matches 11 bases. The CDR3 runs 17 residues. The V segment lost 2 bases and the J segment 4 bases; nucleotides outside the gene matches: 7. In germline, CDR1 is SGHTA, CDR2 FQGTGA. The CDR3 loop is CASSLLSGTSGYNEQFF. DNA for the CDR3: TGTGCCAGCAGCTTACTTTCCGGGACTAGCGGATACAATGAGCAGTTCTTC.

The table lists this clonotype with a few counts. The rearrangement links TRBV7-9 to TRBJ1-1; 9 bases agree with TRBD1. The J segment lost 4 bases and the V segment lost 5 bases, leaving 8 bases of the junction unmatched. CDR1 SEHNR and CDR2 FQNEAQ come from the germline V gene (reference sequence). CDR3 size: 15 residues. The DNA of the CDR3 is TGTGCCAGCAGCGCCGCCGGGACAGGGTTCACTGAAGCTTTCTTT. Translating gives CASSAAGTGFTEAFF.

This clonotype has a handful of counts. The chain joins TRBV5-8 to TRBJ1-6; D might be TRBD1 (5 bases). The length of the CDR3 is 16 residues. With 6 bases removed from V and 6 bases from J, the gap between germline ends came to 19 bases. Germline loops: CDR1 SGHTS, CDR2 YDEGEE. CDR3 amino acids: CASTNRDGAANSPLHF. CDR3 DNA sequence: TGTGCCAGCACCAACCGGGACGGGGCGGCTAATTCACCCCTCCACTTT. Full variable domain (rest looked up from reference TRBV5-8 and TRBJ1-6): EAGVTQSPTHLIKTRGQQATLRCSPISGHTSVYWYQQALGLGLQFLLWYDEGEERNRGNFPPRFSGRQFPNYSSELNVNALELEDSALYLCASTNRDGAANSPLHFGNGTRLTVT.

A few counts support this clonotype. The CDR3 DNA sequence: TGTGCCATCAGTGAGGGGACAGTTAATCAGCCCCAGCATTTT. Its protein is CAISEGTVNQPQHF. V and J are TRBV10-3 and TRBJ1-5; 7 nucleotides match TRBD1. This CDR3 contains 14 residues. The V gene's germline CDR1 is ENHRY and CDR2 SYGVKD. With V trimmed by 2 bases and J by 4 bases, 2 bases remained unmatched.

The rearrangement links TRBV5-1 to TRBJ1-6, with 7 nucleotides matching TRBD1. This CDR3 spans 15 amino acids. Germline CDR1 SGHRS, CDR2 YFSETQ. V shed 3 bases, J shed 7 bases, and the junction held 7 bases outside the gene matches. CDR3 residues: CASSYTGVWNSPLHF. CDR3 nucleotides: TGCGCCAGCAGCTACACAGGGGTTTGGAATTCACCCCTCCACTTT. The full variable domain, with the rest looked up from reference TRBV5-1 and TRBJ1-6, is KAGVTQTPRYLIKTRGQQVTLSCSPISGHRSVSWYQQTPGQGLQFLFEYFSETQRNKGNFPGRFSGRQFSNSRSEMNVSTLELGDSALYLCASSYTGVWNSPLHFGNGTRLTVT.

The chain is built from TRBV4-2 and TRBJ2-2, with unresolved D. Trimming shortened V by 5 bases and J by 1 base, and 8 bases separated the two germline ends. The CDR3 consists of 14 residues. The germline CDR1 and CDR2 sequences are LGHNA and YNFKEQ. The CDR3 spells CASSTEKNTGELFF. The DNA of the CDR3 is TGTGCCAGCAGCACTGAGAAGAACACCGGGGAGCTGTTTTTT.

This clonotype showed up many times. V usage is TRBV6-1 and J usage is TRBJ2-7, with 11 positions matching TRBD2. V trimming: 5 bases; J trimming: 3 bases; junction bases outside the gene matches: 6. The V gene's germline CDR1 is MNHNS and CDR2 SASEGT. CDR3 length: 15 residues. The CDR3 reads CASSQSGTSGYEQYF. The DNA of the CDR3 is TGTGCCAGCAGTCAATCCGGGACTAGCGGCTACGAGCAGTACTTC.

The table lists this clonotype with many counts. J is TRBJ1-1 and V is TRBV2; D is uncertain. The V end lost 5 bases, the J end lost 5 bases, and 9 bases lay between the germline ends. CDR3 length equals 12 residues. Germline loops: CDR1 SNHLY, CDR2 FYNNEI. This CDR3 reads CASSSIGTEAFF. DNA for the CDR3: TGTGCCAGCAGTTCGATAGGGACTGAAGCTTTCTTT.